This T cell receptor beta chain was obtained from a study of cytomegalovirus exposure and HLA in healthy donors. PCR employed 60 Vbeta and 13 Jbeta primers. The table came from immunoSEQ multiplex PCR; TCRdb's copy has only in-frame clones and leaves some out. This sample carries some 190,000 clones, 80% of them seen once, and the ten largest clones take around 1.4%. The CDR3 consists of 17 residues. The V gene lost 4 bases and the J gene lost 1 base, with 19 bases spanning the gap. Germline CDR1 SGHNT, CDR2 YYREEE (reference sequence). The TCR was taken from a girl between 5 and 17 years old in good health and CMV-seropositive. V usage is TRBV5-4 and J usage is TRBJ2-3, with a possible D match to TRBD1 (5 bases). The sample was PBMCs. CDR3 coding DNA: TGTGCCAGCAGCATCATCCAAACAGGTTCTCGCACAGATACGCAGTATTTT. Amino acid sequence: CASSIIQTGSRTDTQYF.